The text below deals with one T cell receptor beta chain. The CDR3 has 13 residues. The germline V and J ends were trimmed by 3 bases and 7 bases, with 10 bases remaining between them. Germline-derived CDR1 and CDR2 are SEHNR and FQNEAQ (reference sequence). Time point: blood at routine non-recurrence follow-up after resection. The authors sequenced whole RNA from tumor, nontumor lung or frozen PBMC without sorting. The sample comes from a study of spatial heterogeneity in lung cancer. Study context: Available follow-up PBMC samples, collected a median of around two years post-resection, were sequenced.

TCRdb passed the 5' RACE reads through MiXCR, listing each CDR3 protein once. The sample includes 85,000 to 100,000 distinct CDR3 sequences, 15% to 20% of them seen just once. The sequence was collected from a male donor with early-stage non-small cell lung cancer. The chain has TRBV7-9 and TRBJ2-1; D gene ambiguous. Sequenced material: PBMCs, taken at follow-up. The chain's CDR3 is CASSFGDGNEQFF. DNA of the CDR3: TGTGCCAGCAGCTTTGGGGATGGGAATGAGCAGTTCTTC.